This TCR beta chain stems from a study of blood T cell repertoires in COVID-19. Trimming stripped 6 bases from V and 2 bases from J, with 10 bases between. The CDR3 runs to 13 residues. Germline lookup yields CDR1 LNHDA and CDR2 SQIVND (reference sequence). Clones were read by immunoSEQ multiplex PCR, and TCRdb kept only the in-frame ones, dropping some. The sample shows about 130,000 clones, about 72% of them seen only once. Sequenced input: peripheral blood. This sequence was found in a man aged 55-75 years who had recovered from COVID-19. The rearrangement links TRBV19 to TRBJ1-1; D not resolved. The CDR3 nucleotides are TGTGCCAGTAGACCGTACAGTAACACTGAAGCTTTCTTT. It codes for CASRPYSNTEAFF.